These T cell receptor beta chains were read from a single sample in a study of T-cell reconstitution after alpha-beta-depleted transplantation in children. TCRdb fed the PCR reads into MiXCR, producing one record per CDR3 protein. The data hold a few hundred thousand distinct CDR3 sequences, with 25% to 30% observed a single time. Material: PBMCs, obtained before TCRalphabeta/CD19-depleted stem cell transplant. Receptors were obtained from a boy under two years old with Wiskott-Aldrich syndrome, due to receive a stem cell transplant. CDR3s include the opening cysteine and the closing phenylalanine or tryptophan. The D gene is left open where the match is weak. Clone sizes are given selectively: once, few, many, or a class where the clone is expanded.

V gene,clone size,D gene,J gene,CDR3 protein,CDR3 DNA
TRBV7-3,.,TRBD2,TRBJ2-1,CASSLRAGGLFEQFF,TGTGCCAGCAGCTTAAGGGCGGGAGGTTTGTTCGAGCAGTTCTTC
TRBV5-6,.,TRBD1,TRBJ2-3,CASSLGQGWGTDTQYF,TGTGCCAGCAGCTTGGGACAGGGTTGGGGCACAGATACGCAGTATTTT
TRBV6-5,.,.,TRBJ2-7,CASSYSYGGYEQYF,TGTGCCAGCAGTTACTCGTACGGGGGTTACGAGCAGTACTTC
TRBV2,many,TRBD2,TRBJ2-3,CASARLAGGPVTDTQYF,TGTGCCAGCGCCCGACTAGCGGGAGGGCCTGTGACAGATACGCAGTATTTT
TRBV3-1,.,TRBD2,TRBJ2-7,CASSPRSGRAYEQYF,TGTGCCAGCAGCCCGAGAAGCGGGAGGGCTTACGAGCAGTACTTC
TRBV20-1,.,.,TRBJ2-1,CSARIWGNSYNEQFF,TGCAGTGCTAGAATTTGGGGGAACTCCTACAATGAGCAGTTCTTC
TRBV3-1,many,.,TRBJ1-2,CASSLGRGIAGYTF,TGTGCCAGCAGCCTTGGTCGGGGGATCGCTGGCTACACCTTC
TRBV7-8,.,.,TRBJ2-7,CASSLAWLGLSYEQYF,TGTGCCAGCAGCTTAGCGTGGCTTGGCTTATCCTACGAGCAGTACTTC
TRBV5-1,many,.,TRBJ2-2,CASSFRDPYTGELFF,TGCGCCAGCAGCTTTCGGGACCCCTACACCGGGGAGCTGTTTTTT
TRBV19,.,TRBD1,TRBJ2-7,CASSDRAGTYEQYF,TGTGCCAGTTCGGACAGGGCTGGAACCTACGAGCAGTACTTC
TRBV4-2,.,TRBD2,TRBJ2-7,CASSKPGGDEQYF,TGTGCCAGCAGCAAGCCGGGGGGGGATGAGCAGTACTTC